This TCR beta chain was sequenced in a study of T-cell memory formation after mild COVID-19. For the study at large: For the most part, TCR clusters were specific to one donor. Study results and limitations: Certain responding clones were present in pre-infection memory, suggesting participation of cross-reactive memory.

This clonotype was counted many times. Its antigen is undetermined. TCRdb re-analysed the 5' RACE reads in MiXCR, keeping a single row per CDR3 protein. The sample records over 250,000 distinct CDR3 sequences, 15% being singletons. This CDR3 contains 14 residues. Germline V gene data show CDR1 as SGHTA and CDR2 as FQGNSA. V dropped 2 bases and J dropped 4 bases, with 11 bases sitting between them. This receptor was obtained from a man younger than 35 who had mild COVID-19 (a few samples of this study predate the infection). Cell type and time point are not known. This rearrangement joins TRBV7-2 to TRBJ1-2, with D possibly TRBD1 on 6 matching bases. Sequencing used PBMCs or a T cell subset sorted from them (not recorded which). CDR3 in amino acids: CASSLRGAGYGYTF. The CDR3, as DNA: TGTGCCAGCAGCTTACGGGGGGCTGGCTATGGCTACACCTTC.